These 28 T cell receptor beta chains were sequenced from one sample in a study of T cells in Graves' hyperthyroidism and ophthalmopathy. RNA transcripts gave rise to amplified TCR beta CDR3 regions. First-round RT-PCR of the TCR CDR3 relied on the HTBI primer set. Each CDR3 protein is one row after TCRdb ran MiXCR on the multiplex PCR reads. This sample carries 540,000 or so distinct CDR3 sequences, just over 45% of them seen once, and the ten largest clones take 15% to 20%. Input material: peripheral blood or thyroid tissue (not recorded which). Receptors originate from an adult woman with Graves' disease, either hyperthyroidism or ophthalmopathy (not recorded which).

In this sample, this clonotype turned up many times. CDR3 in amino acids: CATSTGTGPTDTQYF. As DNA, the CDR3 is TGTGCCACCAGCACCGGGACAGGGCCCACAGATACGCAGTATTTT. The rearrangement joins TRBV15 to TRBJ2-3; 9 positions match TRBD1. The germline V gene encodes CDR1 LNHNV and CDR2 YYDKDF (reference sequence). CDR3 length equals 15 residues. The V gene end was trimmed by 4 bases and the J gene end by 2 bases; junction bases not matched to a gene: 4.

At least ten counts were recorded for this clonotype. V gene TRBV15 combines with J gene TRBJ1-2, with a tentative D call TRBD1 (6 bases). Trimming removed 6 bases from V and 2 bases from J, with 13 bases in between. The CDR3 totals 14 residues. Germline assignment: CDR1 LNHNV and CDR2 YYDKDF (reference sequence). As DNA, the CDR3 is TGTGCCACCAGTAACCGGGGGCCCAACTATGGCTACACCTTC. It specifies CATSNRGPNYGYTF. Together with reference TRBV15 and TRBJ1-2, the CDR3 gives the full variable domain: DAMVIQNPRYQVTQFGKPVTLSCSQTLNHNVMYWYQQKSSQAPKLLFHYYDKDFNNEADTPDNFQSRRPNTSFCFLDIRSPGLGDTAMYLCATSNRGPNYGYTFGSGTRLTVV.

This clonotype showed up many times. The genes are TRBV19 and TRBJ2-2, with D possibly matching TRBD2 (6 bases). The CDR3 has 15 residues. In germline, CDR1 is LNHDA, CDR2 SQIVND (reference sequence). The V end was cut by 8 bases, the J end by 1 base, with 14 bases between. The CDR3 loop is CASSTGLMNTGELFF. The CDR3 DNA follows: TGTGCCAGTTCCACTGGACTAATGAACACCGGGGAGCTGTTTTTT.

The chain carries TRBV18 and TRBJ1-2, with TRBD1 matching 10 bases. Unmatched junction bases numbered 5, after V lost 2 bases and J lost 5 bases. From germline, CDR1 is KGHSH and CDR2 LQKENI. The CDR3 has 15 amino acids. Here the CDR3 DNA reads TGTGCCAGCTCACCAAGACTGGGACAGGGGTATGGCTACACCTTC. This codes for CASSPRLGQGYGYTF.

This clonotype was detected many times. The genes are TRBV10-3 and TRBJ2-7; D perhaps matches TRBD2 (5 bases). This CDR3 is 13 amino acids long. In germline, CDR1 is ENHRY, CDR2 SYGVKD. V gave up 3 bases and J gave up 6 bases, with 12 bases separating them. DNA for the CDR3: TGTGCCATCAGTGATGAGGGCTCTGGCGAGCAGTACTTC. Protein product: CAISDEGSGEQYF.

In this sample, this clonotype turned up many times. The CDR3 reads CASSLTQGFFYGYTF. The DNA for the CDR3 is TGTGCCAGCAGCTTAACACAGGGATTTTTCTATGGCTACACCTTC. V and J are TRBV14 and TRBJ1-2; possibly TRBD1 for D (6 bases). The germline gives CDR1 SGHDN, CDR2 FVKESK. This CDR3 has 15 residues. V shed 5 bases and J shed 4 bases, with 17 bases lying between them. Based on the CDR3 plus reference TRBV14 and TRBJ1-2, the full variable domain is EAGVTQFPSHSVIEKGQTVTLRCDPISGHDNLYWYRRVMGKEIKFLLHFVKESKQDESGMPNNRFLAERTGGTYSTLKVQPAELEDSGVYFCASSLTQGFFYGYTFGSGTRLTVV.

This clonotype was counted ten times or more. The genes are TRBV6-1 and TRBJ2-7; D is ambiguous. The CDR3 has 13 amino acids. Germline CDR1 and CDR2: MNHNS and SASEGT. The ends were cut back, 10 bases at V and 5 bases at J, with 18 bases in the middle. Here the CDR3 reads CATLHSRGNEQYF. As DNA, the CDR3 is TGTGCCACCCTTCACAGCCGTGGCAACGAGCAGTACTTC.

The V call is TRBV5-1, the J call TRBJ1-2, with TRBD1 as a possible D gene (5 bases). The CDR3 contains 15 residues. V lost 4 bases and J 8 bases, leaving 21 bases between the germline ends. Germline V CDR1 and CDR2: SGHRS, YFSETQ. Here the CDR3 DNA reads TGCGCCAGCAGCCCCGGGGACTCCGACCCGAGCGGCTACACCTTC. As protein: CASSPGDSDPSGYTF.

This clonotype was picked up a small number of times. The gene calls are TRBV7-4 and TRBJ2-2, with D unclear. CDR3 length: 14 residues. CDR1 and CDR2 from the germline V gene are SGHVT and SQSDAQ. V dropped 0 bases and J dropped 3 bases, with 5 bases sitting between them. The CDR3 DNA sequence: TGTGCCAGCAGCTTAGCCCAGTACACCGGGGAGCTGTTTTTT. This sequence encodes CASSLAQYTGELFF.

This chain links TRBV15 with TRBJ2-5, with TRBD2 as a possible D gene (5 bases). The V and J ends lost 7 bases and 5 bases respectively, with 20 bases between them. The CDR3 is made up of 15 amino acids. Germline V gives CDR1 LNHNV, CDR2 YYDKDF (reference sequence). CDR3 coding DNA: TGTGCCACCACCCGCCAGCCCTCTGGAGGCGAGACCCAGTACTTC. Translating gives CATTRQPSGGETQYF.

This clonotype was recorded a few times. This chain links TRBV27 with TRBJ1-2; D gene ambiguous. V was pared by 0 bases and J by 8 bases, with 19 bases between. The CDR3 is 16 amino acids. The germline CDR1 and CDR2 sequences are MNHEY and SMNVEV (reference sequence). The CDR3 here is CASSLSAAVGFGGYTF. For the CDR3, the DNA is TGTGCCAGCAGTTTATCGGCAGCGGTCGGTTTCGGAGGCTACACCTTC.

This clonotype was detected a few times. A much larger clone differs by one base, so this may be a read error. The CDR3 carries no conserved terminal phenylalanine or tryptophan, so it likely arises from a read error. CDR3 amino acids: CASRSPGQGYEQYS. CDR3 nucleotides: TGCGCCAGCCGTTCACCGGGACAGGGCTACGAGCAGTACTCC. The chain uses TRBV4-1 and TRBJ2-7; TRBD1 agrees at 9 bases. The germline gives CDR1 MGHRA, CDR2 YSYEKL. The V segment lost 8 bases and the J segment 3 bases; nucleotides outside the gene matches: 8. This CDR3 comprises 14 residues.

J is TRBJ1-2 and V is TRBV5-1, with 9 positions matching TRBD1. The J segment lost 8 bases and the V segment lost 5 bases, leaving 4 bases of the junction unmatched. CDR3 length: 12 amino acids. CDR1 SGHRS and CDR2 YFSETQ come from the germline V gene. The CDR3 nucleotides read TGCGCCAGCAGGCGGGACAGGGAAGGCTACACCTTC. Translation: CASRRDREGYTF.

This clonotype has ten or more counts. This sequence joins TRBV2 and TRBJ1-6; the D is unclear. The CDR3 runs to 12 residues. Germline CDR1 and CDR2: SNHLY and FYNNEI. Deletions cut 8 bases from V and 10 bases from J, with 12 bases between. CDR3 sequence: CASGASGSPLHF. CDR3 sequence (DNA): TGTGCCAGCGGTGCCTCGGGGTCACCCCTCCACTTT. Full variable domain (rest looked up from reference TRBV2 and TRBJ1-6): EPEVTQTPSHQVTQMGQEVILRCVPISNHLYFYWYRQILGQKVEFLVSFYNNEISEKSEIFDDQFSVERPDGSNFTLKIRSTKLEDSAMYFCASGASGSPLHFGNGTRLTVT.

The genes are TRBV29-1 and TRBJ2-2; D not resolved. V lost 1 base to trimming and J lost 4 bases, with 10 bases between them. CDR3 size: 14 residues. CDR1 and CDR2 (germline): SQVTM, ANQGSEA. The CDR3 coding sequence is TGCAGCGTTGAAGCTGCGAGTCGCACCGGGGAGCTGTTTTTT. Encoded protein: CSVEAASRTGELFF.

This rearrangement joins TRBV9 to TRBJ1-2; no clear D. The V gene's germline CDR1 is SGDLS and CDR2 YYNGEE. V dropped 2 bases and J dropped 0 bases, with 5 bases sitting between them. The CDR3 contains 13 residues. CDR3 nucleotide sequence: TGTGCCAGCAGCGTCGCGGCTAACTATGGCTACACCTTC. Its translation is CASSVAANYGYTF.

This clonotype showed up many times. V gene TRBV10-3 combines with J gene TRBJ1-5, with D uncertain. In germline, CDR1 is ENHRY, CDR2 SYGVKD. The CDR3 totals 14 residues. Trimming took 3 bases from V and 3 from J, leaving 9 bases between them. CDR3 DNA sequence: TGTGCCATCAGTGAAGGACCGGACAATCAGCCCCAGCATTTT. The encoded protein is CAISEGPDNQPQHF.

This clonotype has a count of ten or more. Compared with germline, one end of the junction differs, possibly owing to a read error. The rearrangement uses TRBV5-1 and TRBJ2-5, with D uncertain. CDR1 and CDR2 from the germline V gene are SGHRS and YFSETQ. CDR3 length equals 15 residues. The CDR3: CAGSPLVAHQETQYF. The CDR3 nucleotides read TGCGCCGGCAGCCCGTTGGTAGCACACCAAGAGACCCAGTACTTC.

The rearrangement joins TRBV11-2 to TRBJ2-7; 9 bases are shared with TRBD2. The CDR3 sequence is 15 residues long. With V trimmed by 3 bases and J by 5 bases, 8 bases remained unmatched. Germline values: CDR1 SGHAT, CDR2 FQNNGV. CDR3 sequence: CASSFGLARWDEQYF. The CDR3 DNA follows: TGTGCCAGCAGCTTTGGACTAGCGAGGTGGGACGAGCAGTACTTC. Full variable domain (remainder filled in from reference TRBV11-2 and TRBJ2-7): EAGVAQSPRYKIIEKRQSVAFWCNPISGHATLYWYQQILGQGPKLLIQFQNNGVVDDSQLPKDRFSAERLKGVDSTLKIQPAKLEDSAVYLCASSFGLARWDEQYFGPGTRLTVT.

This chain connects TRBV2 to TRBJ1-6; D possibly corresponds to TRBD1 (6 bases). With 4 bases removed from V and 7 bases from J, the gap between germline ends came to 20 bases. This CDR3 is 17 amino acids long. Germline CDR1 and CDR2: SNHLY and FYNNEI. The CDR3, as DNA: TGTGCCAGCAGTGGAGGGGGGGGTTGGTTTGGGAATTCACCCCTCCACTTT. Its translation: CASSGGGGWFGNSPLHF.

This chain links TRBV29-1 with TRBJ1-1; 7 bases match TRBD1. V lost 6 bases and J lost 6; bases outside the gene matches: 10. Germline assignment: CDR1 SQVTM and CDR2 ANQGSEA. The CDR3 extends over 13 amino acids. The CDR3 DNA reads TGCAGCGTGGGGGGACAGACTTGGTCTGAAGCTTTCTTT. Translated: CSVGGQTWSEAFF.

This clonotype came up once. The rearrangement uses TRBV6-6 and TRBJ2-5, with 7 bases aligning to TRBD2. After removal of 2 bases from V and 2 bases from J, the junction contained 2 bases not matched to a gene. The germline CDR1 and CDR2 sequences are MNHNY and SVGAGI (reference sequence). There are 14 residues in the CDR3. The CDR3 sequence is CASSYAGRQETQYF. The CDR3 DNA is TGTGCCAGCAGTTACGCCGGGAGGCAAGAGACCCAGTACTTC.

This clonotype was seen repeatedly, ten times or more. The J gene is TRBJ2-6, the V gene TRBV7-9; D gene uncertain. Germline CDR1 reads SEHNR; CDR2 reads FQNEAQ (reference sequence). Deletions cut 3 bases from V and 0 bases from J, with 9 bases between. The CDR3 length is 16 residues. In DNA form, the CDR3 reads TGTGCCAGCAGCTTTAGGCAGATCTCTGGGGCCAACGTCCTGACTTTC. Amino acid sequence: CASSFRQISGANVLTF. Using reference TRBV7-9 and TRBJ2-6 for the parts outside the CDR3, the full variable domain is DTGVSQNPRHKITKRGQNVTFRCDPISEHNRLYWYRQTLGQGPEFLTYFQNEAQLEKSRLLSDRFSAERPKGSFSTLEIQRTEQGDSAMYLCASSFRQISGANVLTFGAGSRLTVL.

This clonotype came up a few times. The CDR3 region has the DNA TGTGCCAGCAGTTCGGGAGGGTTGCGGGGAGCTGGGGCCAACGTCCTGACTTTC. Amino acids: CASSSGGLRGAGANVLTF. This chain uses TRBV28 with TRBJ2-6; 8 bases match TRBD2. The CDR3 loop spans 18 amino acids. Germline CDR1 and CDR2: MDHEN and SYDVKM. V was clipped by 4 bases and J by 2 bases; unmatched bases: 10.

The table lists this clonotype with many counts. The genes are TRBV2 and TRBJ1-2; D gene ambiguous. The CDR3 sequence is 13 residues long. V dropped 7 bases and J dropped 5 bases, with 14 bases sitting between them. CDR1 is SNHLY and CDR2 is FYNNEI in the germline V gene. The CDR3 DNA sequence: TGTGCCAGCAATCGGCGAGTTGGATATGGCTACACCTTC. It is translated as CASNRRVGYGYTF. The complete variable domain, with remaining parts taken from reference TRBV2 and TRBJ1-2, reads EPEVTQTPSHQVTQMGQEVILRCVPISNHLYFYWYRQILGQKVEFLVSFYNNEISEKSEIFDDQFSVERPDGSNFTLKIRSTKLEDSAMYFCASNRRVGYGYTFGSGTRLTVV.

This clonotype was seen a handful of times. The chain employs TRBV10-2 and TRBJ1-5, with D uncertain. The ends were cut back, 0 bases at V and 3 bases at J, with 6 bases in the middle. Looked up from germline, CDR1 is WSHSY and CDR2 is SAAADI. CDR3 size: 14 residues. CDR3 protein: CASSESTSNQPQHF. CDR3 DNA sequence: TGCGCCAGCAGTGAGTCAACATCCAATCAGCCCCAGCATTTT.

This clonotype appeared many times. The CDR3 bases are TGTGCCAGCAGAAGGACCAGCTCTGGAAACACCATATATTTT. Amino acids: CASRRTSSGNTIYF. The chain joins TRBV12-3 or TRBV12-4 to TRBJ1-3; no clear D. Trimming left V 6 bases short and J 0 bases short, with 9 bases between. The CDR3 length is 14 residues.

CDR3 residues: CATSDAETSYEQYF. The CDR3 DNA reads as TGTGCCACCAGTGATGCAGAGACGTCCTACGAGCAGTACTTC. The chain carries TRBV24-1 and TRBJ2-7; D call uncertain. The germline V gene encodes CDR1 KGHDR and CDR2 SFDVKD. This CDR3 has 14 amino acids. With 3 bases removed from V and 1 base from J, the gap between germline ends came to 9 bases.